The source of this T cell receptor beta chain is a study of OX40 agonist ivuxolimab in advanced cancers. Study context: Intravenous ivuxolimab was administered to patients every 2 weeks at 0.01 to 10 mg/kg.

As for this clone: What it binds is unknown.

Assay: immunoSEQ multiplex PCR; the TCRdb copy retains only in-frame clones and omits some. The table records around 97,000 clones, approximately 87% of them present only once. Study findings and constraints: Clonal expansion was among the lowest in partial responders at 0.1-3.0 mg/kg, especially CD8+. The CD4+ and CD8+ T cells in the blood had expanded clonally by week 6 at 0.1 to 3.0 mg/kg. Antigen specificity of clonally expanded peripheral T cells was not established.

Trimming removed 11 bases at V and 2 bases at J, with 18 bases between. This CDR3 is built from 14 residues. The V gene's germline CDR1 is LNHDA and CDR2 SQIVND (reference sequence). This sequence was found in an adult with an advanced solid tumor such as melanoma, head and neck, liver or kidney cancer. The V call is TRBV19, the J call TRBJ1-1, with D possibly TRBD1 on 6 matching bases. Sequenced here: CD4+ or CD8+ T cells sorted from blood, sampled in a trial of the OX40 agonist ivuxolimab. CDR3 sequence (DNA): TGTGCCGTAAAATTGACAGGCCTTAACACTGAAGCTTTCTTT. This sequence encodes CAVKLTGLNTEAFF.